This paragraph covers one T cell receptor beta chain sequence. It has no known antigen specificity. No per-base quality is available; no much larger clone lies one base away. Library preparation was by the immunoSEQ multiplex PCR assay. For the multiplex PCR, a mixture combining 60 forward primers for TCR Vbeta segments and 13 reverse primers for TCR Jbeta segments was used. A multiplex PCR assay on genomic DNA amplified the CDR3 region of rearranged TCR beta genes. The Illumina HiSeq System was used to sequence the amplified TCR beta libraries as 87-base-pair reads. Per the authors' processing: In a later analysis, tens of millions of unique TCR beta chains were counted across the 500 to 700 repertoires, and approximately 9.9 million of these chains were shared by at least two donors. A nearest-neighbor algorithm error-corrected the raw reads and collapsed the reads into unique sequences, merging closely related sequences to remove PCR and sequencing errors. CDR3 sequences were aligned to IMGT reference sequences to assign V, D and J gene segments. For a sequence to be retained, a match of at least six nucleotides was required to both a V gene segment and a J gene segment. Rearrangements were called productive when the CDR3 lacked stop codons and stayed in frame with V and J; all others were non-productive. Following IMGT convention, CDR3 was defined as the stretch from the second conserved V-encoded cysteine up to the conserved J-encoded phenylalanine. The earlier analysis of a few hundred of the donors excluded any sequence lacking an unambiguous match to a single V gene segment. An earlier analysis of some 500 of the donors classified V segments as functional when productive rearrangements were above 56.7% and as segregating when the standard deviation between donors was above 5%. To diagnose cytomegalovirus status from the catalog of TCR beta chain sequences, a statistical classification framework was built. In a later analysis, TCR nucleotide sequences were compared against IMGT/GENE-DB human TR gene sequences so that V and J genes could be assigned. The TCRdist pipeline was used in a later analysis to assign CDR3 sequences and most-parsimonious VDJ recombination scenarios. A later analysis defined each TCR beta chain by its CDR3 amino acid sequence plus V-gene family, and excluded reads lacking a unique V-gene family. As a way to deal with suspected cross-contamination and a sequencing artifact, a later analysis dropped roughly 620 nucleotide sequences that were highly shared and had low generation probability. In a later analysis, a clonal expansion index was calculated for each public chain from normalized within-repertoire ranks of inferred template counts. A later analysis computed generation probabilities with a VDJ recombination model fitted to out-of-frame rearrangements, and checked the results against IGoR. A later analysis scored TCR-TCR, TCR-HLA and TCR-CMV co-occurrence with hypergeometric tests, applying a repertoire-size bias correction to TCR pairs. To estimate false discovery rates, a later analysis permuted the HLA or CMV assignments 20 times. In a later analysis, co-occurring TCRs were grouped using DBSCAN, with TCRdist sequence similarity added in when clustering inside HLA-allele-positive subsets. Repertoires with fewer than 30,000 or more than 120,000 public chains, plus five repertoires with anomalous nucleotide sharing, were excluded from co-occurrence clustering. Entries here come from immuneACCESS through TCRdb and include only in-frame sequences with V and J called. Some clones fail to appear in such tables; in the studies checked, an unresolved V gene covers under half of the shortfall, and the cause of the remainder is unknown. V and J calls and clone size come straight from that table; D and trimming were deduced from the DNA. The sample profile shows roughly 230,000 clones; roughly 85% of them were found once. Roughly 0.26% of the sample belongs to the ten largest clones.

This sample was taken from a study of cytomegalovirus exposure and HLA in healthy donors (dated by TCRdb to 2016 to 2017). With regard to the full study: An earlier analysis of roughly 630 of the donors reported about 250 Gb of sequence data and roughly 100 million unique TCR beta sequences from approximately 180 million T cells. Of the 300 to 500 genotyped donors, approximately 81% were placed in the genetic ancestry cluster associated with self-reported Caucasian donors. High-throughput TCR immunosequencing, statistical association of individual TCRs with disease status, and machine learning were combined to predict cytomegalovirus infection status. An early release covering roughly 580 HLA-typed donors comprised approximately 300 gigabases of sequencing data and tens of millions of unique TCR sequences. Typing coverage differed by locus: A, B, C, DRB1 and DQB1 were typed in roughly 620-630 donors, DQA1 in 500 to 550, DPA1 in around 610, and DPB1 in 450 to 480. In an earlier analysis of over 550 of the donors, high-throughput TCR beta sequencing was used to judge whether each TCR beta V gene segment behaved as functional or pseudogenic. Five DR-DQ haplotypes were handled as single units for association and clustering because linkage in the cohort was strong. Class I and class II HLA loci were covered by the typing at four-digit resolution. All discovery cohort repertoires had been generated on a single sequencing platform. The study used immunosequencing to profile the T cell repertoires of hundreds of subjects and linked those repertoires to cytomegalovirus serostatus. Along with the roughly 670-subject first cohort, a separate validation cohort of approximately 110 different subjects was used. Alongside the repertoire data, information on donor age, sex, ethnicity and CMV serostatus was compiled. In the later analysis, no new phenotypic data were used to find candidate immune exposures; instead, reliance was placed on TCR beta sequences and their occurrence across donors. Among 300 to 500 genotyped donors of the cohort, an average of around 220,000 unique TCR beta nucleotide sequences was sequenced per donor, of which about 18% were non-productive. The study aimed to test whether signatures of past pathogen exposure could be identified by cataloging public T cell receptors. Genome-wide SNP genotypes for about 60% of the 666 donors were used in a later genetic analysis, which treated that subset as a discovery cohort. A later analysis re-analyzed previously published TCR beta repertoires from several hundred donors and added high-resolution HLA genotyping to study TCR occurrence patterns.

What the study reported, not specific to this receptor: A later analysis found that TCR association rates varied across HLA loci, with DRB1 alleles showing the most associated TCRs and HLA-C alleles the fewest. A later analysis found that most CMV-associated TCR beta chains appeared HLA-restricted, with HLA associations seemingly driven largely by CMV exposure. In a later analysis, more than 15,000 TCR beta sequences were associated with specific HLA alleles at a false discovery rate of 0.05. A later analysis reported that several top co-occurrence clusters appeared linked to parvovirus B19, influenza, CMV and Epstein-Barr virus. The earlier analysis of nearly 600 of the donors excluded 15 to 20 rarely observed V segments, including chromosome 9 orphons, because counts were too low. The cohort was sequenced for TCR beta chains only, and without alpha or paired-chain data the features that could be detected were limited. Three of the identified cytomegalovirus-associated TCR beta chains were confirmed in vitro to be specific for cytomegalovirus antigens. In a later analysis, HLA-associated TCR beta chains showed more clonal expansion and lower generation probabilities than non-associated chains that were equally common. The study listed 150 to 200 TCR beta chains as associated with cytomegalovirus. A further reported finding was that TCR beta sequences accurately predicted the HLA-A and HLA-B alleles for most subjects in the first cohort. Presence/absence analyses assumed roughly uniform sequencing depth across donors, an assumption that may not hold. Correlated functional status among segregating V segments might reflect linkage disequilibrium, but an unknown experimental factor could not be ruled out. In an earlier analysis of several hundred of the donors, most TCR beta V segments were observed in productive rearrangements about 87% or about 30% of the time, broadly matching IMGT annotations. A later genetic analysis associated a missense DCLRE1C variant with V-gene and J-gene trimming of TCR beta chains, and an independent cohort replicated the association. Because HLA typing was unavailable for some donors at each locus, only the typed subset was used in association tests. Because the 87-base-pair reads could not distinguish some IMGT-functional V segments, including TRBV6-2 and TRBV6-3, those segments were excluded. The authors suggested that the approach could potentially be generalized to other disease states and immunological phenotypes. Most TCR sequences were seen in very few donors, while some public TCRs were found in many individuals. A cluster of highly shared sequence variants was judged likely to be a technical artifact of the sequencing pipeline. Immune exposure information for the cohort was limited to CMV serostatus. Assigning TCR associations to individual alleles was difficult when HLA alleles, especially DR and DQ, strongly co-occurred. According to a later genetic analysis, donors in an Asian-associated ancestry cluster had fewer N-insertions in productive TCRs than the approximately 630-donor mean. Cytomegalovirus status was reported to be diagnosed by the classifier with high specificity and sensitivity in both the original and validation cohorts.

V is clipped by 2 bases and J by 6 bases, and the sequence between their germline boundaries is 10 bases long. The CDR1 and CDR2 encoded by the germline V gene are MNHNS and SASEGT. From its cysteine to its phenylalanine, the CDR3 spans 13 amino acids. The CDR3 DNA has 39 bases and is translated from base 1. The cohort consisted of approximately 670 healthy bone marrow donors. At the time of sampling, all cohort members were nominally healthy, though unrecorded immune exposures were likely present. The donor tested CMV seronegative and was one of the 352 seronegative cohort members. Every donor gave a peripheral blood sample, and the peripheral blood mononuclear cells from that sample were used for TCR beta sequencing. Genomic DNA was extracted from the blood cell samples with the Qiagen DNeasy Blood Extraction Kit.

The sequenced sample was PBMCs. The origin of this receptor is a girl aged 2 to 9 in good health and CMV-seronegative. The chain is made from TRBV6-1 and TRBJ1-2; perhaps TRBD1 is the D gene, with 5 bases matching. The CDR3 reads as follows: CASSEQGGDGYTF. The DNA is TGTGCCAGCAGTGAACAGGGAGGCGATGGCTACACCTTC.